This T cell receptor (beta chain) stems from a study of shared clonotypes between healthy human individuals. Study-wide points: Naive subsets usually exceeded memory subsets in estimated richness. The generation probabilities recorded for non-shared clonotypes fell below those of clonotypes shared by all four donors.

Only in-frame clones appear in the TCRdb table, and some are missing; sequencing was by immunoSEQ multiplex PCR. The sample contains nearly 1 million clones, approximately 76% of which appear only once. Trimming took 5 bases from V and 9 from J; bases not matched to a gene: 2. This CDR3 region has 12 residues. CDR1 and CDR2 (germline): MNHEY, SVGAGI. This clone was counted ten times or more. The antigen remains undetermined. Free of recent acute infections or vaccinations, the donors were healthy HIV-negative adults. There were only Caucasian adults among the donors, and all lived in Nashville, Tennessee.

Specimen: memory CD4+ T cells sorted from blood. Subset given: CD45RA-negative fraction. This clonotype was sampled from a man younger than 35 in good health. V is TRBV6-5 and J is TRBJ2-1, with 9 bases fitting TRBD2. The CDR3 bases are TGTGCCAGCAGTGAGACTAGCGGTGAGCAGTTCTTC. This codes for CASSETSGEQFF.